Below are 13 T cell receptor beta chains sequenced from a single sample in a study of a mutant IDH1 vaccine in newly diagnosed glioma (dated by TCRdb to the early 2020s). In light of the paper, this sample's time point label describes: week 5, during vaccination. A 20-mer mutant IDH1 peptide at 300 micrograms in Montanide made up each vaccine dose, which was injected subcutaneously together with topical imiquimod. The antigens for these receptors are not known. Receptor libraries were prepared by the immunoSEQ multiplex PCR assay. The clones in this table, taken by TCRdb from immuneACCESS, are in-frame only. Not every clone is retained; where verified, under half of the shortfall comes from an unresolved V gene, and the cause of the rest is unknown. This sample comprises nearly 30,000 clones, roughly 87% of them detected only once. The biggest ten clones account for approximately 3.4% of the sample.

Sequences were derived from peripheral blood mononuclear cells (PBMCs), sampled from a glioma patient whose treatment included an IDH1 peptide vaccine. These receptors were taken from a woman aged 40 to 49 with glioma. Some clones in this sample may be carry-over from other donors' samples.

The V gene is TRBV27, the J gene TRBJ2-2; 7 bases map to TRBD2. The germline gives CDR1 MNHEY, CDR2 SMNVEV (reference sequence). CDR3 length: 15 amino acids. Trimming cost V 8 bases and J 4 bases; bases outside gene matches: 10. The CDR3: CASRTRWGGTGELFF. The CDR3 DNA is TGTGCCAGCCGGACGAGATGGGGGGGCACCGGGGAGCTGTTTTTT.

The chain recombines TRBV28 with TRBJ2-7, with 10 bases that match TRBD1. V lost 7 bases and J lost 1; bases outside the gene matches: 7. This CDR3 region has 15 residues. Germline CDR1 and CDR2: MDHEN and SYDVKM. This chain's CDR3 is CASIRRQGASYEQYF. CDR3 DNA sequence: TGTGCCAGCATCCGTCGACAGGGGGCTTCCTACGAGCAGTACTTC.

The genes are TRBV5-1 and TRBJ1-1, with D possibly being TRBD1 (5 bases). The CDR3 is 15 residues long. The ends were cut back, 6 bases at V and 5 bases at J, with 20 bases in the middle. Looked up from germline, CDR1 is SGHRS and CDR2 is YFSETQ. The CDR3 here is CASNRVEGRGTEAFF. In DNA form, the CDR3 reads TGCGCCAGCAACCGGGTGGAGGGACGGGGAACTGAAGCTTTCTTT. Together with reference TRBV5-1 and TRBJ1-1, the CDR3 gives the full variable domain: KAGVTQTPRYLIKTRGQQVTLSCSPISGHRSVSWYQQTPGQGLQFLFEYFSETQRNKGNFPGRFSGRQFSNSRSEMNVSTLELGDSALYLCASNRVEGRGTEAFFGQGTRLTVV.

This clone has just one count. This chain joins TRBV27 and TRBJ2-3; D is uncertain. Looked up from germline, CDR1 is MNHEY and CDR2 is SMNVEV (reference sequence). Trimming left V 8 bases short and J 1 base short, with 13 bases between. This CDR3 comprises 14 residues. In DNA form, the CDR3 reads TGTGCCAGCCGACCGCTGCAAGGCACAGATACGCAGTATTTT. Translating it yields CASRPLQGTDTQYF.

This chain uses TRBV7-9 with TRBJ1-1, with no clear D. V gave up 1 base and J gave up 0 bases, with 3 bases separating them. The CDR3 has 13 residues. Germline values: CDR1 SEHNR, CDR2 FQNEAQ (reference sequence). CDR3 DNA: TGTGCCAGCAGCTTAGACCTGAACACTGAAGCTTTCTTT. Translation gives CASSLDLNTEAFF.

The gene calls are TRBV7-2 and TRBJ1-2; 8 bases fit TRBD1. Germline CDR1 reads SGHTA; CDR2 reads FQGNSA. The CDR3 length is 13 residues. The V gene end was trimmed by 4 bases and the J gene end by 8 bases; junction bases not matched to a gene: 6. CDR3 in DNA: TGTGCCAGCAGCTCGCAGGGGGCGCAGGGCTACACCTTC. Translating it yields CASSSQGAQGYTF.

CDR3 residues: CASTLGGTTEAFF. The CDR3 region has the DNA TGTGCCAGTACTCTGGGGGGGACCACTGAAGCTTTCTTT. V and J are TRBV19 and TRBJ1-1; D is perhaps TRBD1 (5 bases). From germline, CDR1 is LNHDA and CDR2 SQIVND (reference sequence). The CDR3 runs to 13 residues. V was pared by 7 bases and J by 4 bases, with 13 bases between.

This clone was detected a few times. The chain employs TRBV9 and TRBJ2-7; possibly TRBD2 for D (6 bases). Trimming left V 0 bases short and J 4 bases short, with 14 bases between. The germline CDR1 and CDR2 sequences are SGDLS and YYNGEE. The CDR3 covers 15 residues. The CDR3: CASSVELAGTYEQYF. The CDR3 DNA sequence: TGTGCCAGCAGCGTAGAGTTGGCGGGGACTTACGAGCAGTACTTC.

The rearrangement uses TRBV9 and TRBJ1-2, with D possibly being TRBD1 (5 bases). Per the germline V gene, CDR1 is SGDLS and CDR2 is YYNGEE. Trimming took 2 bases from V and 5 from J, leaving 16 bases between them. This CDR3 has 15 amino acids. The CDR3 loop reads CASSVGGMGPYGYTF. DNA for the CDR3: TGTGCCAGCAGCGTGGGGGGGATGGGTCCATATGGCTACACCTTC.

V and J are TRBV9 and TRBJ1-3; D uncertain. V was pared by 0 bases and J by 4 bases, with 14 bases between. Per the germline V gene, CDR1 is SGDLS and CDR2 is YYNGEE. The CDR3 has 16 residues. CDR3 DNA sequence: TGTGCCAGCAGCGTAGCTCCTCTTACGACCGGAAACACCATATATTTT. Protein: CASSVAPLTTGNTIYF.

The genes are TRBV28 and TRBJ1-5; tentatively, D is TRBD1 (5 bases). The V gene's germline CDR1 is MDHEN and CDR2 SYDVKM. V dropped 4 bases and J dropped 4 bases, with 11 bases sitting between them. This CDR3 has 14 residues. DNA for the CDR3: TGTGCCAGCAGTTACAGGTCCGGGAATCAGCCCCAGCATTTT. This translates into CASSYRSGNQPQHF.

This clone was counted only a few times. The DNA for the CDR3 is TGTGCCAGCAGTTTGTCCGAAAAACTGTTTTTT. It specifies CASSLSEKLFF. This chain uses TRBV6-6 with TRBJ1-4; unclear D gene. Germline V lookup: CDR1 MNHNY, CDR2 SVGAGI (reference sequence). The V gene lost 4 bases and the J gene lost 8 bases, with 5 bases spanning the gap. The CDR3 contains 11 residues.

The chain has TRBV18 and TRBJ2-2, with a tentative D call TRBD2 (5 bases). V was pared by 6 bases and J by 4 bases, with 21 bases between. The CDR3 is 17 amino acids. Germline V gene data show CDR1 as KGHSH and CDR2 as LQKENI. The CDR3 spells CASSDLRGYRVTGELFF. Here the CDR3 DNA reads TGTGCCAGCTCCGACCTCCGGGGTTATCGTGTCACCGGGGAGCTGTTTTTT. The complete variable domain, with remaining parts taken from reference TRBV18 and TRBJ2-2, reads NAGVMQNPRHLVRRRGQEARLRCSPMKGHSHVYWYRQLPEEGLKFMVYLQKENIIDESGMPKERFSAEFPKEGPSILRIQQVVRGDSAAYFCASSDLRGYRVTGELFFGEGSRLTVL.